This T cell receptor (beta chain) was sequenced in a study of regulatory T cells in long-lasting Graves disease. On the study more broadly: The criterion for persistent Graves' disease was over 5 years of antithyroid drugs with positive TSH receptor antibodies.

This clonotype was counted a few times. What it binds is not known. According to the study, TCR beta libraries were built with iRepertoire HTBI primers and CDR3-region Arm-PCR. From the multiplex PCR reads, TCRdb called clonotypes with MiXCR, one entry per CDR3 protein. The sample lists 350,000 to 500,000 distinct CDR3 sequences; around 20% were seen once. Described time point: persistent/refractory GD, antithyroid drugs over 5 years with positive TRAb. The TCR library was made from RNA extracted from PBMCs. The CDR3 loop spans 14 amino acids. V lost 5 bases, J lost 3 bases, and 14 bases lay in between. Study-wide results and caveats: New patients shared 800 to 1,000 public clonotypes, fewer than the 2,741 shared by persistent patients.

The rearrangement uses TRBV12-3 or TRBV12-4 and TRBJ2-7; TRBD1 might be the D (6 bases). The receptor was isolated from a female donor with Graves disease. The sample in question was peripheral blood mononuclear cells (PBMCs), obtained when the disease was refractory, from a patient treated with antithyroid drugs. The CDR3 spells CASSPLTGSYEQYF. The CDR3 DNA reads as TGTGCCAGCAGTCCGCTCACAGGGAGCTACGAGCAGTACTTC.